The rows below give T cell receptor beta chains drawn from one sample of a study of T cells in Graves' hyperthyroidism and ophthalmopathy. TCRdb passed the multiplex PCR reads through MiXCR, listing each CDR3 protein once. Among more than 350,000 distinct CDR3 sequences listed, about 15% were seen once. Sample: blood. The receptors were sampled from a woman aged 60 to 75 with Graves' ophthalmopathy. Both conserved end residues are part of each CDR3. The D gene is left open where the match is weak. Size is stated for part of the rows, as once, few or many counts, or as a class when the clone is expanded.

V gene: TRBV19
D gene: TRBD1
J gene: TRBJ2-7
clone size: few
CDR3 protein: CASRPPGQGFHEQYF
CDR3 DNA: TGTGCCAGTAGACCACCGGGACAGGGTTTCCACGAGCAGTACTTC

V gene: TRBV10-3
D gene: NA
J gene: TRBJ2-3
clone size: few
CDR3 protein: CAISGDTDTQYF
CDR3 DNA: TGTGCCATCAGTGGCGACACAGATACGCAGTATTTT

V gene: TRBV19
D gene: NA
J gene: TRBJ1-5
clone size: few
CDR3 protein: CASRAELNQPQHF
CDR3 DNA: TGTGCCAGTAGGGCAGAACTCAATCAGCCCCAGCATTTT

V gene: TRBV20-1
D gene: NA
J gene: TRBJ1-3
clone size: NA
CDR3 protein: CSAQRTGISSGNTIYF
CDR3 DNA: TGCAGTGCTCAGCGAACAGGGATATCCTCTGGAAACACCATATATTTT

V gene: TRBV28
D gene: NA
J gene: TRBJ1-1
clone size: many
CDR3 protein: CASTRPGSMNTEAFF
CDR3 DNA: TGTGCCAGCACCCGTCCTGGCAGCATGAACACTGAAGCTTTCTTT

V gene: TRBV28
D gene: NA
J gene: TRBJ1-2
clone size: many
CDR3 protein: CASSLGPIYGYTF
CDR3 DNA: TGTGCCAGCAGTTTAGGACCGATCTATGGCTACACCTTC

V gene: TRBV25-1
D gene: TRBD2
J gene: TRBJ2-1
clone size: few
CDR3 protein: CASTGGSGSLSYNEQFF
CDR3 DNA: TGTGCCAGCACGGGCGGTAGCGGGAGCCTAAGTTACAATGAGCAGTTCTTC

V gene: TRBV11-2
D gene: TRBD2
J gene: TRBJ2-1
clone size: NA
CDR3 protein: CASSPPLAGGGDEQFF
CDR3 DNA: TGTGCCAGCAGCCCCCCTTTGGCGGGAGGGGGGGATGAGCAGTTCTTC

V gene: TRBV28
D gene: NA
J gene: TRBJ2-1
clone size: many
CDR3 protein: CASKMRNEQFF
CDR3 DNA: TGTGCCAGCAAGATGAGAAATGAGCAGTTCTTC

V gene: TRBV29-1
D gene: TRBD2
J gene: TRBJ2-3
clone size: many
CDR3 protein: CSVVTSADTQYF
CDR3 DNA: TGCAGCGTTGTAACTAGCGCAGATACGCAGTATTTT

V gene: TRBV6-1
D gene: TRBD2
J gene: TRBJ2-2
clone size: few
CDR3 protein: CASTLIAGRSGELFF
CDR3 DNA: TGTGCCAGCACCTTGATAGCGGGACGCTCCGGGGAGCTGTTTTTT

V gene: TRBV3-1
D gene: NA
J gene: TRBJ2-1
clone size: many
CDR3 protein: CASSQDRRASSSYNEQFF
CDR3 DNA: TGTGCCAGCAGCCAAGATCGGCGGGCGTCTAGCTCCTACAATGAGCAGTTCTTC

V gene: TRBV4-2
D gene: NA
J gene: TRBJ2-3
clone size: many
CDR3 protein: CASSDLGSRTDTQYF
CDR3 DNA: TGTGCCAGCAGCGATCTGGGATCCCGCACAGATACGCAGTATTTT

V gene: TRBV7-2
D gene: TRBD2
J gene: TRBJ2-5
clone size: many
CDR3 protein: CASSSSGTSVETQYF
CDR3 DNA: TGTGCCAGCAGCTCCTCCGGGACTAGCGTAGAGACCCAGTACTTC

V gene: TRBV6-6
D gene: NA
J gene: TRBJ2-7
clone size: NA
CDR3 protein: CASSYRGRSYEQYF
CDR3 DNA: TGTGCCAGCAGTTACAGGGGCCGTTCCTACGAGCAGTACTTC

V gene: TRBV10-3
D gene: NA
J gene: TRBJ2-7
clone size: few
CDR3 protein: CAISEGDPAWEQYF
CDR3 DNA: TGTGCCATCAGTGAGGGGGACCCTGCTTGGGAGCAGTACTTC

V gene: TRBV28
D gene: TRBD1
J gene: TRBJ2-7
clone size: many
CDR3 protein: CASSPPGQGAYEQYF
CDR3 DNA: TGTGCCAGCAGTCCCCCGGGACAGGGGGCCTACGAGCAGTACTTC

V gene: TRBV9
D gene: TRBD1
J gene: TRBJ1-2
clone size: NA
CDR3 protein: CASSDGTVGGYTF
CDR3 DNA: TGTGCCAGCAGCGACGGGACAGTTGGTGGCTACACCTTC

V gene: TRBV2
D gene: TRBD2
J gene: TRBJ2-3
clone size: many
CDR3 protein: CASLGVQRETDTQYF
CDR3 DNA: TGTGCCAGTCTCGGGGTCCAGCGGGAGACAGATACGCAGTATTTT

V gene: TRBV6-1
D gene: TRBD1
J gene: TRBJ2-7
clone size: NA
CDR3 protein: CASRTGQGPSYEQYF
CDR3 DNA: TGTGCCAGCAGAACCGGACAGGGGCCATCCTACGAGCAGTACTTC

V gene: TRBV20-1
D gene: NA
J gene: TRBJ2-3
clone size: many
CDR3 protein: CSVNRVRADTQYF
CDR3 DNA: TGCAGTGTCAACAGGGTCCGCGCAGATACGCAGTATTTT

V gene: TRBV27
D gene: NA
J gene: TRBJ2-3
clone size: NA
CDR3 protein: CASSYGRGTQYF
CDR3 DNA: TGTGCCAGCAGTTACGGGCGGGGTACGCAGTATTTT

V gene: TRBV20-1
D gene: TRBD2
J gene: TRBJ2-3
clone size: many
CDR3 protein: CSARDSGRLAGGPADTQYF
CDR3 DNA: TGCAGTGCTAGAGATTCAGGGCGGCTAGCGGGAGGGCCCGCAGATACGCAGTATTTT

V gene: TRBV7-6
D gene: TRBD1
J gene: TRBJ2-7
clone size: many
CDR3 protein: CASSQGQGGEQYF
CDR3 DNA: TGTGCCAGCAGCCAGGGACAGGGGGGCGAGCAGTACTTC

V gene: TRBV12-3/TRBV12-4
D gene: NA
J gene: TRBJ2-1
clone size: many
CDR3 protein: CASSLGAEQFF
CDR3 DNA: TGTGCCAGCAGCCTAGGGGCTGAGCAGTTCTTC

V gene: TRBV28
D gene: NA
J gene: TRBJ2-1
clone size: many
CDR3 protein: CASSPLLSSEDEQFF
CDR3 DNA: TGTGCCAGCAGTCCCCTTTTGTCGAGTGAGGATGAGCAGTTCTTC

V gene: TRBV28
D gene: NA
J gene: TRBJ2-5
clone size: NA
CDR3 protein: CASSPPRDGETQYF
CDR3 DNA: TGTGCCAGCAGTCCGCCGAGGGACGGGGAGACCCAGTACTTC

V gene: TRBV7-9
D gene: TRBD1
J gene: TRBJ2-7
clone size: few
CDR3 protein: CASSLFGGQGAAYEQYF
CDR3 DNA: TGTGCCAGCAGCTTATTTGGAGGACAGGGGGCCGCCTACGAGCAGTACTTC

V gene: TRBV3-1
D gene: NA
J gene: TRBJ2-5
clone size: many
CDR3 protein: CASGDYQETQYF
CDR3 DNA: TGTGCCAGCGGGGACTACCAAGAGACCCAGTACTTC

V gene: TRBV10-2
D gene: NA
J gene: TRBJ2-1
clone size: many
CDR3 protein: CASSVSGSYNEQFF
CDR3 DNA: TGCGCCAGCAGTGTTTCGGGCTCCTACAATGAGCAGTTCTTC

V gene: TRBV9
D gene: TRBD2
J gene: TRBJ2-1
clone size: NA
CDR3 protein: CASSVESGGEQFF
CDR3 DNA: TGTGCCAGCAGCGTAGAAAGCGGGGGCGAGCAGTTCTTC

V gene: TRBV27
D gene: NA
J gene: TRBJ1-5
clone size: NA
CDR3 protein: CASSLLAGQGGNQPQHF
CDR3 DNA: TGTGCCAGCAGTTTATTGGCAGGCCAGGGTGGCAATCAGCCCCAGCATTTT

V gene: TRBV6-1
D gene: TRBD1
J gene: TRBJ1-2
clone size: many
CDR3 protein: CASDRADGGYTF
CDR3 DNA: TGTGCCAGCGACAGGGCTGATGGAGGCTACACCTTC

V gene: TRBV18
D gene: TRBD2
J gene: TRBJ2-7
clone size: many
CDR3 protein: CASSSRGDEQYF
CDR3 DNA: TGTGCCAGCTCCTCACGGGGGGACGAGCAGTACTTC

V gene: TRBV10-2
D gene: NA
J gene: TRBJ2-3
clone size: few
CDR3 protein: CASSESADQTDTQYF
CDR3 DNA: TGCGCCAGCAGTGAGTCAGCCGACCAGACAGATACGCAGTATTTT

V gene: TRBV20-1
D gene: TRBD2
J gene: TRBJ2-7
clone size: many
CDR3 protein: CSAQGQAGGNEQYF
CDR3 DNA: TGCAGTGCTCAAGGTCAAGCGGGAGGGAACGAGCAGTACTTC

V gene: TRBV9
D gene: NA
J gene: TRBJ2-3
clone size: NA
CDR3 protein: CASSVGPLADTQYF
CDR3 DNA: TGTGCCAGCAGCGTAGGCCCACTCGCTGATACGCAGTATTTT

V gene: TRBV28
D gene: TRBD1
J gene: TRBJ2-7
clone size: many
CDR3 protein: CASSLPGRGRYEQYF
CDR3 DNA: TGTGCCAGCAGCCTTCCGGGCAGGGGGCGTTACGAGCAGTACTTC

V gene: TRBV10-3
D gene: NA
J gene: TRBJ2-1
clone size: NA
CDR3 protein: CAISSLAERGHNEQFF
CDR3 DNA: TGTGCCATCAGTTCCTTAGCGGAGAGGGGCCACAATGAGCAGTTCTTC

V gene: TRBV20-1
D gene: TRBD1
J gene: TRBJ1-1
clone size: NA
CDR3 protein: CSAREGQGWTEAFF
CDR3 DNA: TGCAGTGCTAGAGAGGGACAGGGGTGGACTGAAGCTTTCTTT

V gene: TRBV7-9
D gene: TRBD2
J gene: TRBJ2-3
clone size: many
CDR3 protein: CASSLEAGGLDTQYF
CDR3 DNA: TGTGCCAGCAGCTTAGAGGCGGGAGGTCTAGATACGCAGTATTTT

V gene: TRBV20-1
D gene: NA
J gene: TRBJ1-1
clone size: many
CDR3 protein: CSARRGGENTEAFF
CDR3 DNA: TGCAGTGCTAGGAGGGGGGGGGAGAACACTGAAGCTTTCTTT

V gene: TRBV5-1
D gene: TRBD2
J gene: TRBJ2-1
clone size: many
CDR3 protein: CASSQGLAGGLSNEQFF
CDR3 DNA: TGCGCCAGCAGCCAGGGACTAGCGGGAGGGCTGAGCAATGAGCAGTTCTTC

V gene: TRBV24-1
D gene: NA
J gene: TRBJ2-6
clone size: many
CDR3 protein: CATSDWSGAGANVLTF
CDR3 DNA: TGTGCCACCAGTGATTGGTCCGGGGCAGGGGCCAACGTCCTGACTTTC

V gene: TRBV20-1
D gene: NA
J gene: TRBJ2-3
clone size: NA
CDR3 protein: CSASRGATPSTDTQYF
CDR3 DNA: TGCAGTGCCAGCCGCGGGGCTACACCCTCAACAGATACGCAGTATTTT

V gene: TRBV5-6
D gene: NA
J gene: TRBJ2-7
clone size: many
CDR3 protein: CASSGGHAYEQYF
CDR3 DNA: TGTGCCAGCAGCGGGGGACACGCCTACGAGCAGTACTTC

V gene: TRBV4-1
D gene: NA
J gene: TRBJ2-7
clone size: few
CDR3 protein: CASSLYADQYEQYF
CDR3 DNA: TGCGCCAGCAGCCTCTATGCGGATCAATACGAGCAGTACTTC

V gene: TRBV29-1
D gene: NA
J gene: TRBJ2-1
clone size: many
CDR3 protein: CSVARGNEQFF
CDR3 DNA: TGCAGCGTTGCGAGGGGAAATGAGCAGTTCTTC

V gene: TRBV28
D gene: NA
J gene: TRBJ1-5
clone size: few
CDR3 protein: CASSFAVNQPQHF
CDR3 DNA: TGTGCCAGCAGTTTTGCCGTAAATCAGCCCCAGCATTTT

V gene: TRBV27
D gene: NA
J gene: TRBJ1-2
clone size: NA
CDR3 protein: CASSSDQSYGYTF
CDR3 DNA: TGTGCCAGCAGTTCGGACCAGAGCTATGGCTACACCTTC

V gene: TRBV5-1
D gene: TRBD2
J gene: TRBJ2-2
clone size: NA
CDR3 protein: CASSLNPGGNTGELFF
CDR3 DNA: TGCGCCAGCAGCTTGAACCCGGGAGGGAACACCGGGGAGCTGTTTTTT